This TCR beta chain was documented in a study of OX40 agonist ivuxolimab in advanced cancers. The overall study: Given to patients was ivuxolimab, an agonistic anti-OX40 (CD134) antibody.

Germline V gives CDR1 SGHDT, CDR2 YYEEEE. The CDR3 totals 14 residues. V was pared by 0 bases and J by 6 bases, with 0 bases of the junction left unmatched. Details on this clone: Its target is unknown.

Study-wide points: CD8+ T cells showed, on average, more clonal expansion than CD4+ cells. Antigen specificity remained undetermined for the expanded peripheral T cells.

Using immunoSEQ multiplex PCR, the repertoire was profiled, and TCRdb retains in-frame clones only, with some absent. Among approximately 67,000 clones listed, 91% were seen once. V is TRBV5-6 and J is TRBJ1-4; 9 bases fit TRBD1. The sample in question was CD4+ or CD8+ T cells sorted from blood, obtained in a trial of the OX40 agonist ivuxolimab. This TCR was recovered from an adult with an advanced solid tumor such as melanoma, head and neck, liver or kidney cancer. The CDR3 spells CASSLGQGDEKLFF. CDR3 sequence (DNA): TGTGCCAGCAGCTTGGGACAGGGGGATGAAAAACTGTTTTTT.